The 18 T cell receptor beta chains given below trace back to one sample, sequenced in a study of OX40 agonist ivuxolimab in advanced cancers. Assay: immunoSEQ multiplex PCR; the TCRdb copy retains only in-frame clones and omits some. Here the sample spans over 45,000 clones, about 90% being singletons. Sequencing used CD4+ or CD8+ T cells sorted from blood, obtained in a trial of the OX40 agonist ivuxolimab. The receptor source for this set is an adult with an advanced solid tumor such as melanoma, head and neck, liver or kidney cancer.

The chain couples TRBV5-1 to TRBJ2-7, with D unclear. The germline CDR1 and CDR2 sequences are SGHRS and YFSETQ. The length of the CDR3 is 14 residues. Trimming shortened V by 0 bases and J by 0 bases, and 7 bases separated the two germline ends. CDR3 sequence (DNA): TGCGCCAGCAGCTTGGTTGTCAGCTCCTACGAGCAGTACTTC. Translating it yields CASSLVVSSYEQYF. The full variable domain, with the rest looked up from reference TRBV5-1 and TRBJ2-7, is KAGVTQTPRYLIKTRGQQVTLSCSPISGHRSVSWYQQTPGQGLQFLFEYFSETQRNKGNFPGRFSGRQFSNSRSEMNVSTLELGDSALYLCASSLVVSSYEQYFGPGTRLTVT.

The chain is built from TRBV6-5 and TRBJ1-2, with TRBD1 matching over 7 bases. The length of the CDR3 is 16 residues. Germline lookup yields CDR1 MNHEY and CDR2 SVGAGI. With 2 bases clipped from V and 3 bases from J, the junction kept 9 bases outside the gene matches. CDR3 nucleotides: TGTGCCAGCAGTTACACTTTGACAGGGAGGGACTATGGCTACACCTTC. Protein: CASSYTLTGRDYGYTF.

The chain recombines TRBV23-1 with TRBJ2-4; weak D call: TRBD1 (5 bases). TRBV23-1 is noted as an ORF with a role that remains uncertain. V gave up 6 bases and J gave up 0 bases, with 21 bases separating them. CDR3 length equals 18 residues. CDR3 nucleotide sequence: TGCGCCAGCAGCAACAGGCAAATACCAGCTTTAGCCAAAAACATTCAGTACTTC. It codes for CASSNRQIPALAKNIQYF.

CDR3 region: CASSDGGGRGYTF. In DNA, the CDR3 is TGTGCCAGCAGTGACGGAGGGGGGCGAGGCTACACCTTC. This chain uses TRBV6-4 with TRBJ1-2; perhaps TRBD1 as D (6 bases). Deletions cut 2 bases from V and 8 bases from J, with 12 bases between. The V gene's germline CDR1 is MRHNA and CDR2 SNTAGT. The CDR3 has 13 residues.

The count of this clone is one. The genes are TRBV28 and TRBJ1-5; D is possibly TRBD1 (6 bases). This CDR3 region has 15 residues. The V end was cut by 8 bases, the J end by 2 bases, with 16 bases between. Germline V gene lookup returns CDR1 MDHEN and CDR2 SYDVKM. The CDR3 DNA reads as TGTGCCAGCCTCTCCCCGACAGGAGGCAATCAGCCCCAGCATTTT. This encodes CASLSPTGGNQPQHF.

This clone was picked up one time. The chain uses TRBV11-2 and TRBJ2-5; D tentatively fits TRBD1 or TRBD2 (6 bases each). The J call may be wrong; the DNA end is better matched by TRBJ2-7. The CDR3 loop spans 12 amino acids. Germline V gives CDR1 SGHAT, CDR2 FQNNGV. The CDR3 nucleotides read TGTGCCAGCAGCTCCTGGGGGGCCGAGCAGTACTTC. Residues: CASSSWGAEQYF.

The chain joins TRBV28 to TRBJ1-6; D may be TRBD1 (5 bases). Trimming removed 0 bases from V and 10 bases from J, with 10 bases in between. This CDR3 has 14 residues. Germline V gene sequence: CDR1 MDHEN, CDR2 SYDVKM. CDR3 sequence: CASSLWGRESPLHF. CDR3 bases: TGTGCCAGCAGTTTATGGGGGCGGGAATCACCCCTCCACTTT.

Of note for this clone: The CDR3 end shows no conserved phenylalanine or tryptophan, and so a read error is likely. The chain recombines TRBV7-2 with TRBJ1-2, with 9 bases identical to TRBD1. CDR1 and CDR2 (germline): SGHTA, FQGNSA. This CDR3 has 14 amino acids. The V gene end was trimmed by 1 base and the J gene end by 8 bases; junction bases not matched to a gene: 5. The CDR3 is CASSLVGTGLGYTL. CDR3 nucleotides: TGTGCCAGCAGCTTAGTTGGGACAGGGCTCGGCTACACCCTC.

V usage is TRBV7-2 and J usage is TRBJ2-7, with D possibly being TRBD1 (6 bases). Germline CDR1 and CDR2: SGHTA and FQGNSA. The ends were cut back, 4 bases at V and 1 base at J, with 14 bases in the middle. The CDR3 totals 15 residues. The CDR3 is CASSYRLGTSYEQYF. As DNA, the CDR3 is TGTGCCAGCAGCTATCGCCTAGGGACATCCTACGAGCAGTACTTC.

This clone came up once. CDR3 residues: CASIDRLVPDTQYF. The CDR3 DNA is TGTGCCAGCATCGACCGATTGGTCCCAGATACGCAGTATTTT. This chain uses TRBV28 with TRBJ2-3; D remains ambiguous. This CDR3 is built from 14 residues. Trimming removed 7 bases from V and 4 bases from J, with 15 bases in between. Germline V gene lookup returns CDR1 MDHEN and CDR2 SYDVKM. The whole variable domain, filled in from reference TRBV28 and TRBJ2-3, reads DVKVTQSSRYLVKRTGEKVFLECVQDMDHENMFWYRQDPGLGLRLIYFSYDVKMKEKGDIPEGYSVSREKKERFSLILESASTNQTSMYLCASIDRLVPDTQYFGPGTRLTVL.

The CDR3 DNA reads TGTGCCAGTTATATGCGGGCCTACGAGCAGTACTTC. Amino acid sequence: CASYMRAYEQYF. The rearrangement joins TRBV6-1 to TRBJ2-7, with D perhaps TRBD2 (5 bases). The germline V gene encodes CDR1 MNHNS and CDR2 SASEGT. Trimming took off 9 bases at V and 2 bases at J, with 11 bases between the two ends. The CDR3 is made up of 12 amino acids.

This clone was seen once. The chain has TRBV5-1 and TRBJ2-7, with D hard to call. There are 11 residues in the CDR3. Germline assignment: CDR1 SGHRS and CDR2 YFSETQ. The V end lost 7 bases, the J end lost 3 bases, and 8 bases lay between the germline ends. CDR3 residues: CASAVGYEQYF. As DNA, the CDR3 is TGCGCCAGCGCGGTGGGCTACGAGCAGTACTTC.

This clone was observed a single time. V is TRBV11-2 and J is TRBJ2-3; TRBD2 agrees at 11 bases. This CDR3 spans 17 amino acids. With 5 bases clipped from V and 3 bases from J, the junction kept 10 bases outside the gene matches. The germline gives CDR1 SGHAT, CDR2 FQNNGV. In nucleotides, the CDR3 is TGTGCCAGCAGCATCCTTAGCGGGGGGGCGGGGACAGATACGCAGTATTTT. It specifies CASSILSGGAGTDTQYF.

Details on this clone: Other nucleotide sequences in the sample specify the same CDR3. The chain is built from TRBV5-6 and TRBJ1-1; no clear D gene. The CDR3 contains 12 residues. The ends were cut back, 1 base at V and 5 bases at J, with 6 bases in the middle. Germline-derived CDR1 and CDR2 are SGHDT and YYEEEE. The CDR3: CASSLRGTEAFF. Here the CDR3 DNA reads TGTGCCAGCAGCTTGCGGGGAACTGAAGCTTTCTTT.

The chain recombines TRBV10-3 with TRBJ2-1; perhaps TRBD2 as D (6 bases). The CDR3 sequence is 16 residues long. From germline, CDR1 is ENHRY and CDR2 SYGVKD. Trimming pared 5 bases from V and 8 bases from J, leaving 22 bases between. The CDR3 DNA follows: TGTGCCATCAGTTTTGGCGGCGGAGGGGCCATAGATGAGCAGTTCTTC. Encoded protein: CAISFGGGGAIDEQFF.

The V call is TRBV7-2, the J call TRBJ2-1; tentatively, D is TRBD2 (6 bases). Trimming left V 5 bases short and J 8 bases short, with 22 bases between. Germline assignment: CDR1 SGHTA and CDR2 FQGNSA. This CDR3 region has 16 residues. The CDR3 region is CASSQGAAGPRHEQFF. Written as DNA, the CDR3 is TGTGCCAGCAGCCAAGGGGCAGCGGGTCCTAGGCATGAGCAGTTCTTC. The full variable domain, in which reference TRBV7-2 and TRBJ2-1 provide the parts outside the CDR3, is GAGVSQSPSNKVTEKGKDVELRCDPISGHTALYWYRQSLGQGLEFLIYFQGNSAPDKSGLPSDRFSAERTGGSVSTLTIQRTQQEDSAVYLCASSQGAAGPRHEQFFGPGTRLTVL.

This rearrangement joins TRBV2 to TRBJ2-3, with D possibly matching TRBD2 (5 bases). From germline, CDR1 is SNHLY and CDR2 FYNNEI. The CDR3 has 14 amino acids. Trimming removed 8 bases from V and 2 bases from J, with 14 bases in between. CDR3 protein: CASAGEPYTDTQYF. CDR3 nucleotide sequence: TGTGCCAGCGCCGGGGAACCCTACACAGATACGCAGTATTTT.

A single count supports this clone. This chain connects TRBV7-2 to TRBJ2-3; 10 bases are shared with TRBD1. The J segment lost 4 bases and the V segment lost 1 base, leaving 5 bases of the junction unmatched. CDR3 size: 16 residues. Per germline, CDR1 SGHTA and CDR2 FQGNSA. This CDR3 reads CASSLGTGGLADTQYF. CDR3 in DNA: TGTGCCAGCAGCTTAGGGACAGGGGGTTTAGCAGATACGCAGTATTTT.